This T cell receptor (beta chain) is from a study of blood T cell repertoires in COVID-19 (dated by TCRdb to 2020 to 2022). With respect to the entire study: Samples covering the acute and convalescent phases of COVID-19 were provided by collaborators in the United States, Italy and Spain. Where available, HLA class I and class II types were taken from metadata supplied by the sample provider and were not determined by assay-based typing. Nearly every sample came with metadata listing a de-identified subject ID, COVID-19 status, age in years and sex. A freely available public database, intended as a resource for researchers studying the immune response to SARS-CoV-2, is where the repertoires were released. The samples were drawn from the first 160 participants of the ongoing ImmuneRACE study and from 1,254 subjects provided by 6 global collaborators. The prospective study material was composed of cDNA or gDNA derived from T cells, B-cell-depleted T cells, or PBMCs. The dataset comprised deeply sampled blood TCRbeta repertoires from subjects exposed to, actively infected with, or recovered from COVID-19. The investigation overall reported the following: The quantity of clinical and demographic metadata differed by source and by participant and was supplied without curation.

Whole blood was collected in K2EDTA tubes by collaborating institutions according to the institutions' own protocols. For TCRbeta analysis, collaborator samples were shipped as frozen whole blood, as isolated PBMCs, or as DNA extracted from either sample type. TCRbeta CDR3 regions were amplified from genomic DNA by means of the immunoSEQ Assay, a bias-controlled multiplex PCR. Regarding the original processing steps: The number of nucleated cells in each sample was estimated from the amplification of reference gene primers within the assay. Sequence reads were collapsed and filtered to measure the absolute abundance of every unique TCRbeta CDR3 rearrangement. For each sample, productive Simpson clonality was calculated by taking the square root of Simpson's diversity index across productive rearrangements. Here the immuneACCESS table is served through TCRdb, limited to in-frame sequences with V and J called. Missing clones are a known gap in these copies; in checked studies unresolved V genes cover under half, and the rest lacks a known reason. V, J and clone size were drawn from that table, and D and trimming were deduced from the DNA. Here the sample has under 85,000 clones; around 90% occur a single time. Approximately 5.3% of the sample is in the top ten clones.

From the cysteine through the phenylalanine, the CDR3 covers 14 amino acids. Only the CDR3 portion is preserved as DNA: 42 bases, with reading frame beginning at the first base. Trimming at the junction amounts to 3 bases on V and 1 base on J, and the germline ends lie 9 bases apart. Reading the germline V gene (reference sequence) gives CDR1 LNHNV and CDR2 YYDKDF. Comments on this clone: Which antigen it targets is not known. Qualities for individual bases were not recorded, and no much larger clone is one base off.

The clonotype originates from a man aged 50 or older with acute or convalescent COVID-19. The chain joins TRBV15 to TRBJ1-1; the D segment could be TRBD1, given 5 matching bases. Sequencing was done on a sample of peripheral blood. The bases read TGTGCCACCAGCAGGACAGTCACGAACACTGAAGCTTTCTTT. This encodes CATSRTVTNTEAFF.